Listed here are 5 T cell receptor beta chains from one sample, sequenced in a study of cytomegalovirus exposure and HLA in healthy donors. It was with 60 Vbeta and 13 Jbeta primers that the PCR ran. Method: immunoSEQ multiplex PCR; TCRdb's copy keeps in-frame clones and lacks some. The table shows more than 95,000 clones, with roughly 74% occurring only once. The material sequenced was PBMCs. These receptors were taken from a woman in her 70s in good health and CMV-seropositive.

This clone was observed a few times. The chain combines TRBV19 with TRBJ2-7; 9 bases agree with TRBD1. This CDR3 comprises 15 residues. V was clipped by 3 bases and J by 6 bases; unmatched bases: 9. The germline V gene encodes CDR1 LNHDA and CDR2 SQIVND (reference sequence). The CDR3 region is CASSIGGQGAGEQYF. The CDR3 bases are TGTGCCAGTAGTATTGGGGGACAGGGTGCGGGCGAGCAGTACTTC.

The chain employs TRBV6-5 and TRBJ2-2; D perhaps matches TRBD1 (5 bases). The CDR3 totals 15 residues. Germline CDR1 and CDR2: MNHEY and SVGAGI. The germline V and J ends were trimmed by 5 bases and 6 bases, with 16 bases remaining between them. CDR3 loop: CASSPLVGHPGELFF. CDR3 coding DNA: TGTGCCAGCAGTCCACTCGTTGGACACCCCGGGGAGCTGTTTTTT.

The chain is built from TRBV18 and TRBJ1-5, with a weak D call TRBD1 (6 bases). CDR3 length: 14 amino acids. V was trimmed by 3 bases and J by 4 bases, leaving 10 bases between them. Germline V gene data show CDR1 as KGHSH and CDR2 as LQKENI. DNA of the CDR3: TGTGCCAGCTCACCTCAGGACAGAAATCAGCCCCAGCATTTT. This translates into CASSPQDRNQPQHF.

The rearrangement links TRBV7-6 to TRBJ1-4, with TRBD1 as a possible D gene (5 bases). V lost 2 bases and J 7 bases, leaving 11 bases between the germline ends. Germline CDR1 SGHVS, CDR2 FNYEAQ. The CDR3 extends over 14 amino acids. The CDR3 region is CASSLIRGGEKLFF. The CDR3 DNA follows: TGTGCCAGCAGCTTAATTAGGGGAGGTGAAAAACTGTTTTTT.

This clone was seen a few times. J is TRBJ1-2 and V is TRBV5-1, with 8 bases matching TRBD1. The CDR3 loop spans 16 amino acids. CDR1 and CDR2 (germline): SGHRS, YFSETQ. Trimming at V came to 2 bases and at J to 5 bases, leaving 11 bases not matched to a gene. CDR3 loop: CASSLGSRGQGYGYTF. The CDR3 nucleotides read TGCGCCAGCAGCTTAGGGTCCAGGGGGCAAGGTTATGGCTACACCTTC.